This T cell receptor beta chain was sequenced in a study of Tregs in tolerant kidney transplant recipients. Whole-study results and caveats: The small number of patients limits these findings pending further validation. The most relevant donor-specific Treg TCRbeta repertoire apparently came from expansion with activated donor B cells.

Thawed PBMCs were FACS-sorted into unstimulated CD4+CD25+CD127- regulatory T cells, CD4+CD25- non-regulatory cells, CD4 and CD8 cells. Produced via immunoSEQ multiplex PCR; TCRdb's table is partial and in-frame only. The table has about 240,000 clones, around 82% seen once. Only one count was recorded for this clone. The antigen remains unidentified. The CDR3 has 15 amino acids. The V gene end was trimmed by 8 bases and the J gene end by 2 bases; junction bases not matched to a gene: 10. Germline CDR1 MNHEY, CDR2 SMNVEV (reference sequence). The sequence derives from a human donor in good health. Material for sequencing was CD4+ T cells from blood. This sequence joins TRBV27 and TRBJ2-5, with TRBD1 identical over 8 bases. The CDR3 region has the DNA TGTGCCAGCCCTAAAAGATACAGGGGGCAAGAGACCCAGTACTTC. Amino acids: CASPKRYRGQETQYF.